This paragraph reports one T cell receptor (beta chain). The sample is drawn from a study of blood T cell repertoires in COVID-19. Study-level information: Acute-phase and convalescent COVID-19 samples originated in the United States, Italy and Spain.

V was shortened by 9 bases and J by 5 bases, with 13 bases between the two germline ends. This CDR3 spans 13 amino acids. Germline CDR1 and CDR2: SEHNR and FQNEAQ (reference sequence). Some clones are missing from TCRdb's copy, which holds only in-frame ones; the method was immunoSEQ multiplex PCR. The data hold 45,000 to 60,000 clones, with around 80% observed a single time. V gene TRBV7-9 combines with J gene TRBJ1-4, with D possibly being TRBD1 (5 bases). The specimen was peripheral blood. The receptor was derived from an elderly woman with acute or convalescent COVID-19. The CDR3 nucleotides are TGTGCCAGTTCCCAGGGACTCAATGAAAAACTGTTTTTT. This translates into CASSQGLNEKLFF.